Listed below are T cell receptor beta chains from one sample, sequenced in a study of blood T cell repertoires in COVID-19. Sequenced by immunoSEQ multiplex PCR; TCRdb stores in-frame clones only, minus some. The sample consists of hundreds of thousands of clones, around 91% of them appearing once. The sample consisted of peripheral blood. The receptors were sampled from a woman between 18 and 30 years old who had recovered from COVID-19. The conserved cysteine and the conserved F or W are not part of the CDR3 here.

len	v_gene	j_gene	CDR3aa
18	TRBV14	TRBJ2-1	ASSQNTGTSGASLYNEQF
13	TRBV9	TRBJ2-3	ASSLSGVGADTQY
15	TRBV9	TRBJ1-2	ASSAFPWDSSNYGYT
13	TRBV6-6	TRBJ2-5	ASSQRLAGKETQY
12	TRBV14	TRBJ2-1	ASSQVIAYNEQF
11	TRBV5-4	TRBJ2-5	ASSSQVQETQY
14	TRBV6-6	TRBJ1-3	ATLRALPFSGNTIY
9	TRBV30	TRBJ1-6	AWSDRGSLH
13	TRBV11-3	TRBJ1-1	ASSLQGSSNTEAF
11	TRBV12-3/TRBV12-4	TRBJ2-1	ASGPFSYNEQF
12	TRBV11-2	TRBJ2-1	ASSLTAGIHEQF
11	TRBV2	TRBJ2-2	ASSADGAGELF
17	TRBV18	TRBJ2-1	ASSRTSGSSPSPYNEQF
9	TRBV29-1	TRBJ2-5	SATEGETQY
18	TRBV14	TRBJ2-1	ASSSSPGLATWGHYNEQF
14	TRBV7-9	TRBJ2-5	ASSLGAGGGPETQY
18	TRBV5-1	TRBJ1-2	ASSLAAVGTGDKDSYGYT
12	TRBV6-5	TRBJ1-1	ASGGLTGNTEAF
13	TRBV9	TRBJ2-5	ASSASLAGEETQY
13	TRBV28	TRBJ1-5	ASTAGWGGNQPQH
12	TRBV7-2	TRBJ2-3	ASSSNRDFDTQY
13	TRBV28	TRBJ2-1	ASRRLATRRNEQF
11	TRBV24-1	TRBJ2-1	ATRGQVVNEQF
10	TRBV28	TRBJ1-5	ASSQVREPQH
11	TRBV29-1	TRBJ1-2	SAEPTGGYGYT
11	TRBV4-1	TRBJ2-5	ASSQTGLETQY
13	TRBV7-2	TRBJ2-5	ASSGGTSDQETQY
12	TRBV7-2	TRBJ2-2	ASSFYRGTGELF
11	TRBV19	TRBJ1-2	ASTMRQGRGYT
14	TRBV5-1	TRBJ2-1	ASSTYSGRAAVEQF
14	TRBV30	TRBJ2-5	AWSGTSGIREETQY
14	TRBV9	TRBJ1-6	ASSPWTDPYNSPLH
14	TRBV28	TRBJ1-1	ASSFVGGGSNTEAF
14	TRBV27	TRBJ1-5	ASSPLLQDSNQPQH
12	TRBV6-5	TRBJ1-5	ASRRGGIREPQH
11	TRBV5-1	TRBJ2-2	ASSIRKPGELF
12	TRBV27	TRBJ1-1	ASRFEGMNTEAF
13	TRBV6-5	TRBJ1-1	ASSYRTGVWSEAF
11	TRBV12-3/TRBV12-4	TRBJ1-3	ASSPRVGNTIY
17	TRBV7-6	TRBJ2-1	ASSPRVLAGDLSYNEQF
13	TRBV24-1	TRBJ1-4	ATSDPGPTGEKLF
12	TRBV5-6	TRBJ1-2	ASSLAWALSGYT
15	TRBV4-3	TRBJ2-3	ASSQEFARHGTDTQY
11	TRBV30	TRBJ2-3	AWTSGSTDTQY
14	TRBV7-8	TRBJ2-1	ASSTLRGNSYNEQF